What follows are 8 T cell receptor beta chains derived from one specimen sequenced in a study of liver allograft versus peripheral blood T cells. Study as a whole: Repertoires of T cell receptors in transplanted livers were compared with recipients' peripheral blood repertoires.

One entry per CDR3 protein results from TCRdb running MiXCR on the reads. The data hold about 880 distinct CDR3 sequences, with about a sixth observed a single time. Receptors were obtained from a human patient who had a liver transplant. Some T cells may be graft donor cells.

This clonotype was found a few times. This rearrangement joins TRBV5-4 to TRBJ1-1; unclear D gene. The CDR3 loop spans 14 amino acids. The V gene's germline CDR1 is SGHNT and CDR2 YYREEE (reference sequence). Trimming left V 4 bases short and J 4 bases short, with 14 bases between. DNA for the CDR3: TGTGCCAGCAGCCCTGGTGGGCAAGGCACTGAAGCTTTCTTT. Residues: CASSPGGQGTEAFF.

On this clonotype itself: It is likely a read error: a sequence one base away is far more abundant. The CDR3 spells CASSETRGAVGYTF. The CDR3, as DNA: TGTGCCAGCAGCGAAACAAGGGGCGCGGTTGGCTACACCTTC. This chain uses TRBV6-2 or TRBV6-3 with TRBJ2-1, with TRBD1 as a possible D gene (5 bases). The J call may be wrong; the DNA end is better matched by TRBJ1-2. Germline CDR1 and CDR2: MNHEY and SVGEGT. This CDR3 spans 14 amino acids.

The table lists this clonotype with a few counts. CDR3 DNA: TGTGCCAGCAGCCAGAGCAGGGTCCCCAATGAGCAGTTCTTC. It encodes CASSQSRVPNEQFF. The gene calls are TRBV14 and TRBJ2-1; D might be TRBD1 (5 bases). This CDR3 contains 14 residues. Germline V CDR1 and CDR2: SGHDN, FVKESK. Between the trimmed V and J ends, which lost 3 bases and 6 bases, there was a span of 12 bases.

This clonotype is categorized as large. This sequence joins TRBV7-2 and TRBJ1-5, with 7 nucleotides matching TRBD1. Germline V gene sequence: CDR1 SGHTA, CDR2 FQGNSA. Losses at the gene ends were 2 bases for V and 6 bases for J; bases not matched to a gene: 4. This CDR3 region has 14 residues. The CDR3 DNA reads TGTGCCAGCAGCTTACAGGGGGGGGGTCAGCCCCAGCATTTT. Translating gives CASSLQGGGQPQHF.

The chain has TRBV20-1 and TRBJ1-4; D is unresolved. The CDR3 spans 13 residues. Germline V gene sequence: CDR1 DFQATT, CDR2 SNEGSKA (reference sequence). The CDR3 DNA reads as TGCAGCGGCCGGGCTGCAACTAATGAAAAACTGTTTTTT. Its protein product is CSGRAATNEKLFF.

As DNA, the CDR3 is TGTGCCAGCACAGACAGATACAATGAGCAGTTCTTC. Its translation is CASTDRYNEQFF. The chain employs TRBV28 and TRBJ2-1; D perhaps matches TRBD1 (5 bases). This CDR3 is built from 12 residues. The germline V gene has CDR1 MDHEN and CDR2 SYDVKM. V was cut by 7 bases and J by 4 bases, with 8 bases left in between.

By share of the sample, this clonotype is large. The gene calls are TRBV13 and TRBJ2-7, with D tentatively TRBD1 or TRBD2 (7 bases each). Trimming removed 2 bases from V and 6 bases from J, with 23 bases in between. The CDR3 runs 17 residues. CDR1 is PRHDT, CDR2 FYEKMQ, per germline (reference sequence). CDR3 loop: CASSLSPSSGGRGEQYF. The CDR3 DNA sequence: TGTGCCAGCAGCTTAAGCCCGTCCTCAGGGGGGAGGGGCGAGCAGTACTTC.

J is TRBJ2-7 and V is TRBV30; D is uncertain. This CDR3 is built from 12 residues. Per the germline V gene, CDR1 is GTSNPN and CDR2 is SVGIG (reference sequence). V gave up 1 base and J gave up 3 bases, with 7 bases separating them. The CDR3 here is CAWSEVFYEQYF. The DNA of the CDR3 is TGTGCCTGGAGTGAGGTCTTCTACGAGCAGTACTTC.